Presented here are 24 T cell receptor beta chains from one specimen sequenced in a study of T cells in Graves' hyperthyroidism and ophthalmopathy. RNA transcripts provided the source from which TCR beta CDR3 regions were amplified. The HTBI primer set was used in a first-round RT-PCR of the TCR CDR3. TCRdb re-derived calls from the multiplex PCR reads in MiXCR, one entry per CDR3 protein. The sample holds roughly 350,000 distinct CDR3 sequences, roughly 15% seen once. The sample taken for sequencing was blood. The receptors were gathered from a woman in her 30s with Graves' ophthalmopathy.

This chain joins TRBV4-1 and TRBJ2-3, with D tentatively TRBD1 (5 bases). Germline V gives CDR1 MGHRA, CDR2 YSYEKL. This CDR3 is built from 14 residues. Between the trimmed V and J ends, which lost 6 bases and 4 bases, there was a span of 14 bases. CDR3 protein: CASSPVIGADTQYF. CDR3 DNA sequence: TGCGCCAGCAGTCCCGTTATAGGGGCAGATACGCAGTATTTT.

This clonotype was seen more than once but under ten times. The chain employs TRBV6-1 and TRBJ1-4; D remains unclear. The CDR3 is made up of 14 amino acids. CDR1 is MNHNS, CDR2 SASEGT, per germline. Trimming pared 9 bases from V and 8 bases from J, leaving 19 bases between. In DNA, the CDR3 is TGTGCCAGTCAAATCAACCATTCCGTAGAAAAACTGTTTTTT. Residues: CASQINHSVEKLFF.

CDR3 loop: CASSARGVGQFYNEQFF. The CDR3, as DNA: TGTGCCAGCAGCGCTAGGGGGGTAGGGCAGTTTTACAATGAGCAGTTCTTC. This chain connects TRBV9 to TRBJ2-1; possibly TRBD1 or TRBD2 for D (6 bases each). The germline CDR1 and CDR2 sequences are SGDLS and YYNGEE. The V gene lost 3 bases and the J gene lost 4 bases, with 20 bases spanning the gap. The CDR3 totals 17 residues. Full variable domain (rest looked up from reference TRBV9 and TRBJ2-1): DSGVTQTPKHLITATGQRVTLRCSPRSGDLSVYWYQQSLDQGLQFLIQYYNGEERAKGNILERFSAQQFPDLHSELNLSSLELGDSALYFCASSARGVGQFYNEQFFGPGTRLTVL.

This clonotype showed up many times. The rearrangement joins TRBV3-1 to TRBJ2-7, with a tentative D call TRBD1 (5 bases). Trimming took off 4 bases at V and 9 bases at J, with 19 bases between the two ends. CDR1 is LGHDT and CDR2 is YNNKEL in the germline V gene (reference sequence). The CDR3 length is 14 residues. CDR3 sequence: CASSRGHYYERQYF. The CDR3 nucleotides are TGTGCCAGCAGCCGCGGACATTACTACGAGCGGCAGTACTTC.

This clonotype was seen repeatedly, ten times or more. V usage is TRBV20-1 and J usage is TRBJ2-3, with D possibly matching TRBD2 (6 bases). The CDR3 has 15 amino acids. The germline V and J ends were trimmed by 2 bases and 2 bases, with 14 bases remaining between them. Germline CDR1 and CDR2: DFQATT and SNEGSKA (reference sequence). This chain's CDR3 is CSARQSASATDTQYF. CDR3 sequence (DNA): TGCAGTGCTAGACAGTCTGCTAGCGCCACAGATACGCAGTATTTT.

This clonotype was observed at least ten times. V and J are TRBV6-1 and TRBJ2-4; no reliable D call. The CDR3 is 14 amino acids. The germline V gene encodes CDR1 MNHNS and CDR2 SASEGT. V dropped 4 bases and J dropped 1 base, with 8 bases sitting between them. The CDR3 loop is CASSVPDAKNIQYF. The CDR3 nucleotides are TGTGCCAGCAGTGTTCCGGATGCCAAAAACATTCAGTACTTC.

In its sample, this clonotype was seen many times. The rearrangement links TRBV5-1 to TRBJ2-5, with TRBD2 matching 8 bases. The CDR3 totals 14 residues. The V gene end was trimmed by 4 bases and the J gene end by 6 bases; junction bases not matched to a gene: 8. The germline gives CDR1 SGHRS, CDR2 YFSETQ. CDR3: CASSDGGLAQTQYF. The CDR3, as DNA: TGCGCCAGCAGCGACGGAGGACTAGCCCAGACCCAGTACTTC.

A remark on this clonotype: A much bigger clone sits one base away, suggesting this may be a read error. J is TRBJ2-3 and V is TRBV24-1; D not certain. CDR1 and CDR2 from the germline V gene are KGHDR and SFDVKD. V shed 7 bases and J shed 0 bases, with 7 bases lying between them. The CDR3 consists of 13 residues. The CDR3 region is CATRRTSTDTQYF. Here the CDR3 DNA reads TGTGCCACCAGACGGACGAGCACAGATACGCAGTATTTT.

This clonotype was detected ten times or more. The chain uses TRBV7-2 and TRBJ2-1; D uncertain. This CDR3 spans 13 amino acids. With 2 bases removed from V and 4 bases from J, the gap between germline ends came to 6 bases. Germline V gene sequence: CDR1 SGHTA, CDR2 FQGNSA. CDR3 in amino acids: CASSLYNYNEQFF. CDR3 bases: TGTGCCAGCAGCTTATATAATTACAATGAGCAGTTCTTC.

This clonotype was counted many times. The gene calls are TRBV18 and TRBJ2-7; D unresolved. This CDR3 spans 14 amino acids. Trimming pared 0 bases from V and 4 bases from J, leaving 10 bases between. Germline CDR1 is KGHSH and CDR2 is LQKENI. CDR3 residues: CASSPPGQRYEQYF. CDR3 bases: TGTGCCAGCTCACCACCGGGTCAAAGATACGAGCAGTACTTC.

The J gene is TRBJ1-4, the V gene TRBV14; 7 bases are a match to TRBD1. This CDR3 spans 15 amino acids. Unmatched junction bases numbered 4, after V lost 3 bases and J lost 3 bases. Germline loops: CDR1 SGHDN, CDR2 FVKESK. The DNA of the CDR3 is TGTGCCAGCAGCCAGAGACAGGGTCCTAATGAAAAACTGTTTTTT. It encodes CASSQRQGPNEKLFF. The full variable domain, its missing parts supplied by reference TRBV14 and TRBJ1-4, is EAGVTQFPSHSVIEKGQTVTLRCDPISGHDNLYWYRRVMGKEIKFLLHFVKESKQDESGMPNNRFLAERTGGTYSTLKVQPAELEDSGVYFCASSQRQGPNEKLFFGSGTQLSVL.

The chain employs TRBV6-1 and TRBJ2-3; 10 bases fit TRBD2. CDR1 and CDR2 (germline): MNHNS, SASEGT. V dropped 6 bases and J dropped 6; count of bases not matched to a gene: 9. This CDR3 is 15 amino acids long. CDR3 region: CASRGAGGLGDTQYF. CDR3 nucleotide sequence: TGTGCCAGCAGGGGAGCGGGGGGGCTGGGTGATACGCAGTATTTT.

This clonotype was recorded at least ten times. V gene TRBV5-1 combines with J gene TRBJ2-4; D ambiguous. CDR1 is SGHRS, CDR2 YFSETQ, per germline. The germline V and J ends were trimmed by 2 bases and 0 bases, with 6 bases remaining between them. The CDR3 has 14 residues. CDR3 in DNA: TGCGCCAGCAGCTTTGGGGTAGCCAAAAACATTCAGTACTTC. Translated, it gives CASSFGVAKNIQYF.

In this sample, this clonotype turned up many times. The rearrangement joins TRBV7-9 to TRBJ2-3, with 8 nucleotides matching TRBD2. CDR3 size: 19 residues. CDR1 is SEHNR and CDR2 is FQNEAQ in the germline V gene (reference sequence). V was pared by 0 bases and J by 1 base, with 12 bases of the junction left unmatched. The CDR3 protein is CASSLAKAGGYVGTDTQYF. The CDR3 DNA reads TGTGCCAGCAGCTTAGCTAAGGCGGGGGGCTACGTTGGCACAGATACGCAGTATTTT. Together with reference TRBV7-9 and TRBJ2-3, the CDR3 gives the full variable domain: DTGVSQNPRHKITKRGQNVTFRCDPISEHNRLYWYRQTLGQGPEFLTYFQNEAQLEKSRLLSDRFSAERPKGSFSTLEIQRTEQGDSAMYLCASSLAKAGGYVGTDTQYFGPGTRLTVL.

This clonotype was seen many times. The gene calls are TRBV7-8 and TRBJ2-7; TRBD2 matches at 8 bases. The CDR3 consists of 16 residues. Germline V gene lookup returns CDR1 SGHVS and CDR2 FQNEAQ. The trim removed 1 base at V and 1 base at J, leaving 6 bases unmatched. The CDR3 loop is CASSLELSGASYEQYF. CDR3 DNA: TGTGCCAGCAGCTTAGAGCTTAGCGGGGCTTCCTACGAGCAGTACTTC.

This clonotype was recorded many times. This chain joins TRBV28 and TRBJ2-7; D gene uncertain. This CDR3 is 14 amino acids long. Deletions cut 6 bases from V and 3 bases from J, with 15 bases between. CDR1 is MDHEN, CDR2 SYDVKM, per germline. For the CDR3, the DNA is TGTGCCAGCAGGCCGCGGCTGGAACGCTACGAGCAGTACTTC. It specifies CASRPRLERYEQYF. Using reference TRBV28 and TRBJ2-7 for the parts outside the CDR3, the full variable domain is DVKVTQSSRYLVKRTGEKVFLECVQDMDHENMFWYRQDPGLGLRLIYFSYDVKMKEKGDIPEGYSVSREKKERFSLILESASTNQTSMYLCASRPRLERYEQYFGPGTRLTVT.

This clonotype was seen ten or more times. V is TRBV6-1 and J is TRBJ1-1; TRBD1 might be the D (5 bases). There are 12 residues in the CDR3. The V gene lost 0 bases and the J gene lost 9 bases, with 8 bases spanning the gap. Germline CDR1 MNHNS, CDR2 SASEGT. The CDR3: CASSEAGAKAFF. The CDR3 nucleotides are TGTGCCAGCAGTGAAGCCGGGGCTAAAGCTTTCTTT.

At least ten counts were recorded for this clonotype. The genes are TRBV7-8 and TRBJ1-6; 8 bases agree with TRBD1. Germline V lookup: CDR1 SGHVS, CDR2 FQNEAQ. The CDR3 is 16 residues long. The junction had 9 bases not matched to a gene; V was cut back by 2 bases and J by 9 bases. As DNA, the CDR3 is TGTGCCAGCAGCTTACCCGGACAGGGAGGAGGTTCACCCCTCCACTTT. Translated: CASSLPGQGGGSPLHF.

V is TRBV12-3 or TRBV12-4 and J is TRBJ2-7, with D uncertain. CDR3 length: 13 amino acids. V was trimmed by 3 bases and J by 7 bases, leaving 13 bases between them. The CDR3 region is CASSLSRVGEQYF. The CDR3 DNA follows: TGTGCCAGCAGTTTGTCTAGGGTCGGGGAGCAGTACTTC.

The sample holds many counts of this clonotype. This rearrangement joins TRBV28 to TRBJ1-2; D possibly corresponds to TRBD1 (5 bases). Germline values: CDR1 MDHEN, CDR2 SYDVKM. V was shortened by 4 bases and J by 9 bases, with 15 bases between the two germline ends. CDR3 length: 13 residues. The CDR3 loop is CASSWGGRVSYTF. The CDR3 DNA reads TGTGCCAGCAGTTGGGGGGGGAGAGTCAGCTACACCTTC.

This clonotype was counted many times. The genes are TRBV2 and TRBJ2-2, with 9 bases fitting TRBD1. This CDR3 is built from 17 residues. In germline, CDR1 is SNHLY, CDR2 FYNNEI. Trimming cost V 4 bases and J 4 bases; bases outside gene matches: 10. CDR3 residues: CASSGDREKPPTGELFF. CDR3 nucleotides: TGTGCCAGCAGTGGGGACAGGGAGAAACCACCCACCGGGGAGCTGTTTTTT.

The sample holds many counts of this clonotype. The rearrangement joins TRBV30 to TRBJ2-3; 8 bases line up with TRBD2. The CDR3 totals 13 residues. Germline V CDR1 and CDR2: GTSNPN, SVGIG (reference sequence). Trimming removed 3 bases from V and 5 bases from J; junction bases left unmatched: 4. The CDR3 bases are TGTGCCTGGAGGGGGACTAGTGTAGATACGCAGTATTTT. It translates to CAWRGTSVDTQYF.

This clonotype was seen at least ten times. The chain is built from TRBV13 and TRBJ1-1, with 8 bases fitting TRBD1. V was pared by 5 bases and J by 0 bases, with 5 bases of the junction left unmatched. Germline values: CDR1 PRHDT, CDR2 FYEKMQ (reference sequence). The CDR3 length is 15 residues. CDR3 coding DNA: TGTGCCAGCAGCCAAGGGACAGGAATGAACACTGAAGCTTTCTTT. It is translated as CASSQGTGMNTEAFF.

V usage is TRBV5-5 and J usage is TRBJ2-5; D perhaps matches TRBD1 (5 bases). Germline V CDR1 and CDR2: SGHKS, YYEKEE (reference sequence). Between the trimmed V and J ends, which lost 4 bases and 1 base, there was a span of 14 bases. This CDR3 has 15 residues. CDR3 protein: CASSQRQPSQETQYF. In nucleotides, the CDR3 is TGTGCCAGCAGCCAGAGACAGCCCTCCCAAGAGACCCAGTACTTC.